This T cell receptor beta chain derives from a study of Ad26.COV2.S vaccination and SARS-CoV-2 variants. About the study: Donor was in the COV1001 Ad26.COV2.S trial arm. Ad26.COV2.S was injected intramuscularly once or twice, 56 days apart.

Germline loops: CDR1 SGDLS, CDR2 YYNGEE. This CDR3 contains 16 residues. V gave up 0 bases and J gave up 1 base; unmatched junction bases: 4. Regarding treatment: some 20 received Ad26.COV2.S at low or high dose, single or two shots; roughly 5 received placebo; per-sample allocation not given. The investigators took samples on day 63 after the first vaccine or placebo injection. Comment on this clone: The antigen is unknown.

Study-wide results and limits: People who got the vaccine had more spike-specific TCR breadth than people who got placebo.

Data came from immunoSEQ multiplex PCR; TCRdb stores just in-frame clones and leaves some out. The table records 300,000 to 400,000 clones, around nine tenths of them present only once. The receptor was derived from a person between 18 and 59 years old who received the Ad26.COV2.S COVID-19 vaccine or a placebo. Sequenced here: peripheral blood, sampled in a trial of Ad26.COV2.S vaccine versus placebo. This chain connects TRBV9 to TRBJ2-3, with 8 positions matching TRBD1. In DNA, the CDR3 is TGTGCCAGCAGCGTAGCAGGGGGCGGAGGCACAGATACGCAGTATTTT. Translating it yields CASSVAGGGGTDTQYF.